This TCR beta chain was captured in a study of T cell responses to AZD1222 COVID-19 vaccine. V dropped 9 bases and J dropped 6 bases, with 15 bases sitting between them. The CDR3 is 14 amino acids. The V gene's germline CDR1 is MRHNA and CDR2 SNTAGT. Study results and caveats: Two doses of AZD1222 preceded a rise in Spike-specific TCR breadth and depth. Spike-spanning, vaccine-associated CD4 TCRs were dominant at 160-218 and 743-854. White British people made up most donors, females outnumbered males, and clonal diversity was possibly underestimated.

On this clone itself: The antigen remains undetermined.

Sequencing used immunoSEQ multiplex PCR; TCRdb keeps in-frame clones, though not all of them. Of 150,000 to 160,000 clones listed, 85% to 90% are singletons. Here the sequenced sample was peripheral blood, taken on day 0 of MenACWY control vaccination. The genes are TRBV6-4 and TRBJ1-6; no reliable D call. The receptor was isolated from an adult in good health. CDR3 region: CARLRGYGNSPLHF. The CDR3, as DNA: TGTGCCAGACTCCGGGGATATGGTAATTCACCCCTCCACTTT.